The rows below give T cell receptor beta chains drawn from one sample of a study of blood T cells in healthy people across ages. TCRdb re-analysed the 5' RACE reads in MiXCR, keeping a single row per CDR3 protein. The profile covers 600,000 or so distinct CDR3 sequences, with roughly 20% appearing a single time and more than 3% taken by the ten largest. The sample was blood. Source of these receptors: a man aged 70-80 years in good health. Each CDR3 is given with its conserved first and last residue. Rows may omit the clone size; those that give it use once, few, many or a size class.

J	size	V	CDR3
TRBJ1-1	few	TRBV7-2	CASSLSVGNTEAFF
TRBJ2-2	.	TRBV20-1	CSARVERYTGELFF
.	.	TRBV10-3	CAISEKPDNEQFF
TRBJ2-3	.	TRBV10-3	CAISAGTDTQYF
TRBJ2-1	many	TRBV5-1	CASSLFGGSYNEQFF
TRBJ2-1	many	TRBV29-1	CSVVRFSYNEQFF
TRBJ1-1	few	TRBV5-1	CASRGAYMNTEAFF
TRBJ1-4	few	TRBV20-1	CSARDGGRTNEKLFF
TRBJ1-2	few	TRBV5-1	CASSFAETYGYTF
TRBJ1-1	few	TRBV6-5	CASSYGRSYTEAFF
.	.	TRBV3-1	CASSQEGLGNEQFF
TRBJ2-2	few	TRBV4-1	CASSQLAANTGELFF
TRBJ1-2	few	TRBV25-1	CASERTGSNYGYTF
TRBJ2-5	.	TRBV28	CAISREETQYF
TRBJ2-1	.	TRBV28	CASSRGGGSYNEQFF
.	.	TRBV7-9	CASSLPRDLKSYEQYF